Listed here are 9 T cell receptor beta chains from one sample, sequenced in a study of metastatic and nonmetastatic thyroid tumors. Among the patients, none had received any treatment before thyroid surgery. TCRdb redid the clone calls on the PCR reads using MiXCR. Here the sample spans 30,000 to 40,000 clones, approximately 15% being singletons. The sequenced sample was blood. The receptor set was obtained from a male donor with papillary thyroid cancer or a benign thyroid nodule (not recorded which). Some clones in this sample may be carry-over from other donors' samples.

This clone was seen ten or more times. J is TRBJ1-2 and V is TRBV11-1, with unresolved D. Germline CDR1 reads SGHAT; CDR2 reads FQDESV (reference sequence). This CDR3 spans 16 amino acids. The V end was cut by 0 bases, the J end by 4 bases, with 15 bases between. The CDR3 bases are TGTGCCAGCAGCTTAGCGACGACGGGCAGAATCTATGGCTACACCTTC. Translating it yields CASSLATTGRIYGYTF.

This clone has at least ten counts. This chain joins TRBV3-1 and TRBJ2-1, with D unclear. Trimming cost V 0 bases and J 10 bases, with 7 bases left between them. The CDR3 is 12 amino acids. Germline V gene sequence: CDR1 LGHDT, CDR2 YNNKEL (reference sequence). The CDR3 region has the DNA TGTGCCAGCAGCCAAGATGAGGTGGAGCAGTTCTTC. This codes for CASSQDEVEQFF.

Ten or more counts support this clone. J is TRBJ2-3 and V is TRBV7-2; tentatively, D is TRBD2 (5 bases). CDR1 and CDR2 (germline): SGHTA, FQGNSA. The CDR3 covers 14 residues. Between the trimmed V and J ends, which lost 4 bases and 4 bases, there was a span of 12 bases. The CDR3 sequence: CASSSDSPPDTQYF. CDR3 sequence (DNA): TGTGCCAGCAGCTCGGACTCCCCACCAGATACGCAGTATTTT.

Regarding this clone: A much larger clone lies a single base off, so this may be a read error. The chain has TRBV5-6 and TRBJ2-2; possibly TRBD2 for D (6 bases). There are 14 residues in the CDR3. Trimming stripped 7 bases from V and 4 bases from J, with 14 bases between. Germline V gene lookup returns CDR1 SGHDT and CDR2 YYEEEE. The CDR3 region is CASSGGLLTGELFF. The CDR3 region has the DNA TGTGCCAGCTCCGGGGGTCTCCTCACCGGGGAGCTGTTTTTT.

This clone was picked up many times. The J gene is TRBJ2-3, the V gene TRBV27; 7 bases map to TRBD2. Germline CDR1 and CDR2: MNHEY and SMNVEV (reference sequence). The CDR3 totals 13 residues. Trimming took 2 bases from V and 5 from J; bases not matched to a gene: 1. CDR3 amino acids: CASSLAGVDTQYF. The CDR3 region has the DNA TGTGCCAGCAGTTTAGCGGGAGTAGATACGCAGTATTTT.

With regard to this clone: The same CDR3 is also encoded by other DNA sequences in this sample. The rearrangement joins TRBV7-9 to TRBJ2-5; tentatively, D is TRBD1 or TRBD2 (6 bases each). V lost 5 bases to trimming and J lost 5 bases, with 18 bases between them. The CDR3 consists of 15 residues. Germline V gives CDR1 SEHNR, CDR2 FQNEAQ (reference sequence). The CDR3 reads CASSPRGGREETQYF. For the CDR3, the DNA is TGTGCCAGCAGCCCTAGAGGGGGGAGAGAGGAGACCCAGTACTTC.

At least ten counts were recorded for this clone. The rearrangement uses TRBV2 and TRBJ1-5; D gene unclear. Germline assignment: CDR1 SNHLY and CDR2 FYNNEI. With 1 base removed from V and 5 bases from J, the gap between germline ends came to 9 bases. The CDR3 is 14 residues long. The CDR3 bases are TGTGCCAGCAGTGAAGAGACCTCTTATCAGCCCCAGCATTTT. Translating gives CASSEETSYQPQHF. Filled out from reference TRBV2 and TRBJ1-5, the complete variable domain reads EPEVTQTPSHQVTQMGQEVILRCVPISNHLYFYWYRQILGQKVEFLVSFYNNEISEKSEIFDDQFSVERPDGSNFTLKIRSTKLEDSAMYFCASSEETSYQPQHFGDGTRLSIL.

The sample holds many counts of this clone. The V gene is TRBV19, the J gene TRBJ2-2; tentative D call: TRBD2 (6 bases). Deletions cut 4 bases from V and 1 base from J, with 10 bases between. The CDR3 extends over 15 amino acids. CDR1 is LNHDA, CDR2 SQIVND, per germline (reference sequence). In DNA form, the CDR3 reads TGTGCCAGTAGTAGGAGGGGCGAGAACACCGGGGAGCTGTTTTTT. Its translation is CASSRRGENTGELFF.

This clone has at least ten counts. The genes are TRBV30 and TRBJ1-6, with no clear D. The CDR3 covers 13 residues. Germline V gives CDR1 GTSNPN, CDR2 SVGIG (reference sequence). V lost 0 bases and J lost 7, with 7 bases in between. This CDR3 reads CAWSVHENSPLHF. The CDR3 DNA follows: TGTGCCTGGAGTGTACACGAGAATTCACCCCTCCACTTT.